The 32 T cell receptor beta chains listed next were all sequenced from one sample in a study of T cell changes during pregnancy in multiple sclerosis. Assay used: immunoSEQ multiplex PCR; TCRdb lists only in-frame clones, some missing. The data contain roughly 80,000 clones, roughly 94% of them singletons. Specimen: peripheral blood, collected before pregnancy. All receptors derive from a female donor with multiple sclerosis, enrolled in a pregnancy study.

The chain's CDR3 is CASRAGVDNIQYF. The CDR3 DNA sequence: TGTGCCAGCAGAGCGGGAGTCGATAACATTCAGTACTTC. The V and J genes are TRBV5-4 and TRBJ2-4, with 8 positions matching TRBD2. CDR3 length: 13 amino acids. In germline, CDR1 is SGHNT, CDR2 YYREEE (reference sequence). V lost 5 bases, J lost 7 bases, and 5 bases stayed unmatched.

The V and J genes are TRBV10-3 and TRBJ2-1, with a possible D match to TRBD1 (5 bases). This CDR3 comprises 14 residues. Looked up from germline, CDR1 is ENHRY and CDR2 is SYGVKD. Deletions cut 3 bases from V and 3 bases from J, with 9 bases between. Here the CDR3 DNA reads TGTGCCATCAGTGATGAAGGGGACTACAATGAGCAGTTCTTC. Its protein product is CAISDEGDYNEQFF.

The V call is TRBV7-9, the J call TRBJ2-3; TRBD2 matches at 14 bases. Germline V gene data show CDR1 as SEHNR and CDR2 as FQNEAQ (reference sequence). The CDR3 spans 18 residues. The J segment lost 1 base and the V segment lost 5 bases, leaving 8 bases of the junction unmatched. The CDR3 DNA reads TGTGCCAGCAGCCTGGGACTAGCGGGAGCCCTTGGCACAGATACGCAGTATTTT. Translation gives CASSLGLAGALGTDTQYF.

The V call is TRBV29-1, the J call TRBJ2-5, with a tentative D call TRBD2 (6 bases). The length of the CDR3 is 14 residues. Between the trimmed V and J ends, which lost 7 bases and 4 bases, there was a span of 19 bases. Germline V gene data show CDR1 as SQVTM and CDR2 as ANQGSEA. CDR3 sequence (DNA): TGCAGCGGGCTGGCGGGAAAAATAGGAGAGACCCAGTACTTC. Its protein is CSGLAGKIGETQYF. Supplemented by reference TRBV29-1 and TRBJ2-5, the full variable domain reads SAVISQKPSRDICQRGTSLTIQCQVDSQVTMMFWYRQQPGQSLTLIATANQGSEATYESGFVIDKFPISRPNLTFSTLTVSNMSPEDSSIYLCSGLAGKIGETQYFGPGTRLLVL.

This rearrangement joins TRBV5-1 to TRBJ2-3; D perhaps matches TRBD1 (5 bases). The CDR3 totals 16 residues. V lost 0 bases and J lost 4, with 15 bases in between. From germline, CDR1 is SGHRS and CDR2 YFSETQ. CDR3 in amino acids: CASSLVVGRGPDTQYF. Here the CDR3 DNA reads TGCGCCAGCAGCTTGGTTGTGGGGCGCGGTCCAGATACGCAGTATTTT.

J is TRBJ2-1 and V is TRBV7-9; the D is unclear. Trimming shortened V by 6 bases and J by 7 bases, and 16 bases separated the two germline ends. There are 14 residues in the CDR3. Germline V gene lookup returns CDR1 SEHNR and CDR2 FQNEAQ (reference sequence). CDR3 region: CASRAAVHRNEQFF. The CDR3, as DNA: TGTGCCAGCAGAGCCGCCGTCCATCGAAATGAGCAGTTCTTC.

CDR3 protein: CASKRGQVRVMNTEAFF. Here the CDR3 DNA reads TGTGCCAGTAAAAGGGGACAGGTTAGGGTCATGAACACTGAAGCTTTCTTT. The rearrangement uses TRBV19 and TRBJ1-1; 8 positions match TRBD1. V lost 7 bases and J lost 0; bases outside the gene matches: 13. Germline lookup yields CDR1 LNHDA and CDR2 SQIVND (reference sequence). This CDR3 region has 17 residues.

The rearrangement links TRBV27 to TRBJ1-1; 10 bases line up with TRBD1. Germline CDR1 is MNHEY and CDR2 is SMNVEV (reference sequence). CDR3 length equals 15 residues. V gave up 5 bases and J gave up 4 bases; unmatched junction bases: 7. The DNA for the CDR3 is TGTGCCAGCAGTAGAAAGACAGGGGGCAGCACTGAAGCTTTCTTT. Translated, it gives CASSRKTGGSTEAFF.

The chain combines TRBV28 with TRBJ2-7; 9 bases match TRBD1. Germline assignment: CDR1 MDHEN and CDR2 SYDVKM. The junction had 11 bases not matched to a gene; V was cut back by 5 bases and J by 6 bases. The CDR3 extends over 15 amino acids. The CDR3 region is CASSPAGTGHSEQYF. The CDR3 coding sequence is TGTGCCAGCAGTCCCGCCGGGACAGGGCATTCCGAGCAGTACTTC.

J is TRBJ2-3 and V is TRBV18; the D gene is possibly TRBD2 (5 bases). The germline gives CDR1 KGHSH, CDR2 LQKENI. The CDR3 extends over 16 amino acids. Trimming removed 2 bases at V and 5 bases at J, with 17 bases between. The CDR3 nucleotides read TGTGCCAGCTCACCAGACCGGGATAGGTGGGGAGATACGCAGTATTTT. As protein: CASSPDRDRWGDTQYF. Looking up the rest from reference TRBV18 and TRBJ2-3 gives the full variable domain: NAGVMQNPRHLVRRRGQEARLRCSPMKGHSHVYWYRQLPEEGLKFMVYLQKENIIDESGMPKERFSAEFPKEGPSILRIQQVVRGDSAAYFCASSPDRDRWGDTQYFGPGTRLTVL.

V and J are TRBV6-1 and TRBJ1-5; 12 positions match TRBD1. J lost 2 bases, V lost 4 bases, and 6 bases had no gene match. CDR3 length: 17 residues. CDR1 is MNHNS, CDR2 SASEGT, per germline. CDR3: CASSGDRGLWGNQPQHF. The CDR3 nucleotides are TGTGCCAGCAGTGGGGACAGGGGGCTTTGGGGCAATCAGCCCCAGCATTTT.

V is TRBV25-1 and J is TRBJ2-3; TRBD2 matches 13 bases. CDR3 length: 17 residues. With V trimmed by 4 bases and J by 3 bases, 7 bases remained unmatched. Germline V CDR1 and CDR2: MGHDK, SYGVNS. Written as DNA, the CDR3 is TGTGCCAGCAGTGGGGGGACTAGCGGGATCAGGACAGATACGCAGTATTTT. Translated, it gives CASSGGTSGIRTDTQYF.

The chain is built from TRBV6-1 and TRBJ1-4, with 7 positions matching TRBD1. CDR3 length: 15 amino acids. Germline CDR1 and CDR2: MNHNS and SASEGT. With V trimmed by 4 bases and J by 13 bases, 15 bases remained unmatched. DNA of the CDR3: TGTGCCAGCAGTGGACAGGGCAAGCTAATTAGTGGACTGTTTTTT. Translated, it gives CASSGQGKLISGLFF.

The rearrangement links TRBV28 to TRBJ2-7, with TRBD2 identical over 10 bases. The CDR3 extends over 14 amino acids. Germline V gene data show CDR1 as MDHEN and CDR2 as SYDVKM. Trimming cost V 3 bases and J 9 bases; bases outside gene matches: 8. CDR3 protein: CASSLPSGRLGQYF. The DNA for the CDR3 is TGTGCCAGCAGTTTGCCTAGCGGGAGATTAGGGCAGTACTTC.

The chain employs TRBV4-1 and TRBJ2-7, with TRBD1 matching over 10 bases. CDR3 length: 14 residues. Germline V gene sequence: CDR1 MGHRA, CDR2 YSYEKL. The V and J ends lost 4 bases and 3 bases, in that order; junction bases with no gene match: 3. The CDR3 DNA reads as TGCGCCAGCAGCCCAGGGGACAGGGGCTACGAGCAGTACTTC. It translates to CASSPGDRGYEQYF.

The CDR3 reads CASSLHPTGNYGYTF. The CDR3 DNA sequence: TGTGCCAGCAGCTTACACCCGACAGGGAACTATGGCTACACCTTC. This sequence joins TRBV7-2 and TRBJ1-2; 7 positions agree with TRBD1. CDR3 length equals 15 residues. Germline values: CDR1 SGHTA, CDR2 FQGNSA. Trimming cost V 2 bases and J 2 bases; bases outside gene matches: 5.

V and J are TRBV23-1 and TRBJ2-3; 14 bases fit TRBD2. TRBV23-1 is identified as an open reading frame with a role that is uncertain. J gave up 5 bases and V 4 bases, and 5 bases lay outside the gene matches. The CDR3 totals 16 residues. The CDR3 bases are TGCGCCAGCAGTCCCAGACTAGCGGGAGGGCTAGATACGCAGTATTTT. The encoded protein is CASSPRLAGGLDTQYF.

This clone has a single count. The CDR3 sequence: CASSNRGMGTDTQYF. The CDR3 nucleotides are TGTGCCAGCAGCAACAGGGGAATGGGCACAGATACGCAGTATTTT. The rearrangement links TRBV7-3 to TRBJ2-3; the match to TRBD1 covers 7 bases. Germline V gene data show CDR1 as SGHTA and CDR2 as FQGTGA. J gave up 1 base and V 5 bases, and 6 bases lay outside the gene matches. There are 15 residues in the CDR3. The full variable domain, with the rest looked up from reference TRBV7-3 and TRBJ2-3, is GAGVSQTPSNKVTEKGKYVELRCDPISGHTALYWYRQSLGQGPEFLIYFQGTGAADDSGLPNDRFFAVRPEGSVSTLKIQRTERGDSAVYLCASSNRGMGTDTQYFGPGTRLTVL.

The rearrangement links TRBV19 to TRBJ2-7, with 9 bases matching TRBD1. Germline lookup yields CDR1 LNHDA and CDR2 SQIVND (reference sequence). The CDR3 is 17 amino acids. With 3 bases clipped from V and 8 bases from J, the junction kept 17 bases outside the gene matches. The CDR3, as DNA: TGTGCCAGTAGTATCCGGGGTGGGGGACAGGGACCTACGAAGCAGTACTTC. Translating it yields CASSIRGGGQGPTKQYF.

The rearrangement joins TRBV2 to TRBJ2-1; TRBD2 aligns across 11 bases. Germline V lookup: CDR1 SNHLY, CDR2 FYNNEI. The V segment lost 3 bases and the J segment 7 bases; nucleotides outside the gene matches: 5. This CDR3 comprises 15 residues. The CDR3 is CASSDKLAGENEQFF. The CDR3 DNA follows: TGTGCCAGCAGTGACAAACTAGCGGGAGAAAATGAGCAGTTCTTC.

This clone was seen only once. The V gene is TRBV5-1, the J gene TRBJ2-7, with 8 positions matching TRBD2. This CDR3 is 15 amino acids long. Looked up from germline, CDR1 is SGHRS and CDR2 is YFSETQ. V was pared by 4 bases and J by 0 bases, with 6 bases of the junction left unmatched. The CDR3 DNA reads as TGCGCCAGCAGCCGGACTACTAGCGGCTCCTACGAGCAGTACTTC. Translated, it gives CASSRTTSGSYEQYF.

This sequence joins TRBV7-9 and TRBJ2-1; no reliable D call. V was cut by 2 bases and J by 6 bases, with 5 bases left in between. Looked up from germline, CDR1 is SEHNR and CDR2 is FQNEAQ (reference sequence). This CDR3 region has 12 residues. The CDR3 region is CASSLFGNEQFF. DNA of the CDR3: TGTGCCAGCAGCTTATTCGGCAATGAGCAGTTCTTC.

The V gene is TRBV19, the J gene TRBJ2-2; 11 bases agree with TRBD2. This CDR3 spans 20 amino acids. Germline CDR1 LNHDA, CDR2 SQIVND (reference sequence). The V segment lost 3 bases and the J segment 0 bases; nucleotides outside the gene matches: 12. In nucleotides, the CDR3 is TGTGCCAGTAGTATGCGTAAATGGGGACTAGCGGATCCGAACACCGGGGAGCTGTTTTTT. Its translation: CASSMRKWGLADPNTGELFF.

The genes are TRBV7-9 and TRBJ2-7; the match to TRBD2 covers 10 bases. The CDR3 extends over 17 amino acids. Germline V gives CDR1 SEHNR, CDR2 FQNEAQ (reference sequence). Trimming cost V 5 bases and J 2 bases; bases outside gene matches: 12. Here the CDR3 DNA reads TGTGCCAGCAGCCCTCTCCGCCTAGCGGGAGCTGCCTACGAGCAGTACTTC. Protein sequence: CASSPLRLAGAAYEQYF.

The chain employs TRBV27 and TRBJ2-2, with D unclear. CDR1 and CDR2 (germline): MNHEY, SMNVEV (reference sequence). The CDR3 totals 13 residues. The CDR3 reads CATKEHTTGELFF. The CDR3 nucleotides read TGTGCGACAAAGGAACATACCACCGGGGAGCTGTTTTTT.

This clone has a single count. V gene TRBV28 combines with J gene TRBJ2-2; D might be TRBD1 (6 bases). V was shortened by 5 bases and J by 2 bases, with 12 bases between the two germline ends. The CDR3 is 15 amino acids. CDR1 MDHEN and CDR2 SYDVKM come from the germline V gene. CDR3 nucleotides: TGTGCCAGCAGTATGGACAGTAGAAACACCGGGGAGCTGTTTTTT. Amino acid sequence: CASSMDSRNTGELFF. The full variable domain, with the rest looked up from reference TRBV28 and TRBJ2-2, is DVKVTQSSRYLVKRTGEKVFLECVQDMDHENMFWYRQDPGLGLRLIYFSYDVKMKEKGDIPEGYSVSREKKERFSLILESASTNQTSMYLCASSMDSRNTGELFFGEGSRLTVL.

The chain links TRBV16 to TRBJ1-2, with D perhaps TRBD1 (5 bases). The ends were cut back, 0 bases at V and 4 bases at J, with 18 bases in the middle. Looked up from germline, CDR1 is KGHSY and CDR2 is FQNENV. The CDR3 is 17 residues long. The CDR3 reads CASSQSGRVVVSYGYTF. CDR3 DNA: TGTGCCAGCAGCCAATCCGGCAGGGTAGTAGTGAGCTATGGCTACACCTTC.

V and J are TRBV9 and TRBJ2-4; maybe TRBD1 (6 bases). Looked up from germline, CDR1 is SGDLS and CDR2 is YYNGEE. This CDR3 is built from 15 residues. V was shortened by 3 bases and J by 4 bases, with 14 bases between the two germline ends. CDR3 nucleotides: TGTGCCAGCAGCGAATCCGGGACATATAAAAACATTCAGTACTTC. Amino acids: CASSESGTYKNIQYF.

V gene TRBV5-1 combines with J gene TRBJ2-5, with D perhaps matching TRBD2 (6 bases). The V end lost 0 bases, the J end lost 5 bases, and 14 bases lay between the germline ends. The germline CDR1 and CDR2 sequences are SGHRS and YFSETQ. The CDR3 covers 15 residues. CDR3 loop: CASSLEGGRRETQYF. The CDR3 coding sequence is TGCGCCAGCAGCTTGGAAGGAGGGCGCAGGGAGACCCAGTACTTC. The entire variable domain, with the rest obtained from reference TRBV5-1 and TRBJ2-5, is as follows: KAGVTQTPRYLIKTRGQQVTLSCSPISGHRSVSWYQQTPGQGLQFLFEYFSETQRNKGNFPGRFSGRQFSNSRSEMNVSTLELGDSALYLCASSLEGGRRETQYFGPGTRLLVL.

The genes are TRBV6-5 and TRBJ1-6, with D perhaps TRBD1 (6 bases). The CDR3 spans 14 residues. Germline assignment: CDR1 MNHEY and CDR2 SVGAGI. V lost 5 bases and J 7 bases, leaving 12 bases between the germline ends. CDR3 in amino acids: CASSRTVNNSPLHF. The CDR3 DNA is TGTGCCAGCAGTAGGACAGTCAACAATTCACCCCTCCACTTT.

This clone was counted once. The rearrangement uses TRBV6-6 and TRBJ2-7; TRBD2 aligns across 13 bases. V was clipped by 8 bases and J by 3 bases; unmatched bases: 10. The CDR3 covers 16 residues. CDR1 and CDR2 from the germline V gene are MNHNY and SVGAGI (reference sequence). CDR3 sequence: CASSIGRTSGSYEQYF. CDR3 coding DNA: TGTGCCAGCTCCATTGGAAGGACTAGCGGGAGCTACGAGCAGTACTTC.

The chain has TRBV7-2 and TRBJ1-3; D is unclear. The CDR3 contains 16 residues. Germline CDR1 and CDR2: SGHTA and FQGNSA. V lost 5 bases to trimming and J lost 4 bases, with 18 bases between them. The CDR3 bases are TGTGCCAGCAGCAACCGACCCGGCGGTCGGGGAAACACCATATATTTT. Translating it yields CASSNRPGGRGNTIYF.